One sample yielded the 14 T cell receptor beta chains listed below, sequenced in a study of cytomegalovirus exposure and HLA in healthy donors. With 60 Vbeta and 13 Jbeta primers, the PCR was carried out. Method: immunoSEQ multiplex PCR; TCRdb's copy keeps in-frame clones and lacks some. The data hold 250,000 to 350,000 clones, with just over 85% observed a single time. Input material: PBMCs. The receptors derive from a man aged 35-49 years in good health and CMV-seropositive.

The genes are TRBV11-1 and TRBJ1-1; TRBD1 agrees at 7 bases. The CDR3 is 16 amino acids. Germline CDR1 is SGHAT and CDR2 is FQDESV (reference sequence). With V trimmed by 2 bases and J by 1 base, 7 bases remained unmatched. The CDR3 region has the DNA TGTGCCAGCAGCTTATATAGGGGGCTAAAGAACACTGAAGCTTTCTTT. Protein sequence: CASSLYRGLKNTEAFF.

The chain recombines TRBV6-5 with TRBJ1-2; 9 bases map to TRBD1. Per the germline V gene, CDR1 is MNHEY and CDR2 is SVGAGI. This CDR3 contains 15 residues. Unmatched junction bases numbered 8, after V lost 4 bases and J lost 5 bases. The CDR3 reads CASSSRQGESYGYTF. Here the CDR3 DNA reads TGTGCCAGCAGTTCCAGACAGGGGGAGAGTTATGGCTACACCTTC.

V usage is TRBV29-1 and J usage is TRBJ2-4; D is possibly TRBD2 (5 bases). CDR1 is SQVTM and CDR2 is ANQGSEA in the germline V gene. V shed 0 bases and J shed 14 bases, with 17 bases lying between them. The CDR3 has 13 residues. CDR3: CSVEEGIEQEEYF. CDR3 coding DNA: TGCAGCGTTGAAGAAGGAATTGAGCAGGAGGAGTACTTC.

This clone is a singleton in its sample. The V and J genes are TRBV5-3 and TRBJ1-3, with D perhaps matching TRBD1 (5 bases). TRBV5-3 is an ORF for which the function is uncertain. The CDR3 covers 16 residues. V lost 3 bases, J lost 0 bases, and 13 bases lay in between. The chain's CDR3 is CARSSADGHSGNTIYF. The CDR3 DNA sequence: TGTGCCAGAAGCTCCGCGGACGGACACTCTGGAAACACCATATATTTT.

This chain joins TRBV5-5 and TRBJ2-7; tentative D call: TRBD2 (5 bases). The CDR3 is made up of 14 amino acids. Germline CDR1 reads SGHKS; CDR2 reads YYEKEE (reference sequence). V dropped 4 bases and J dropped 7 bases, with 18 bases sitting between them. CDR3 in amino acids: CASSIVPLRAEQYF. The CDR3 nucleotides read TGTGCCAGCAGCATCGTCCCCTTGCGGGCGGAGCAGTACTTC. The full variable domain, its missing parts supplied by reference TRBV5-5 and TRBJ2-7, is DAGVTQSPTHLIKTRGQQVTLRCSPISGHKSVSWYQQVLGQGPQFIFQYYEKEERGRGNFPDRFSARQFPNYSSELNVNALLLGDSALYLCASSIVPLRAEQYFGPGTRLTVT.

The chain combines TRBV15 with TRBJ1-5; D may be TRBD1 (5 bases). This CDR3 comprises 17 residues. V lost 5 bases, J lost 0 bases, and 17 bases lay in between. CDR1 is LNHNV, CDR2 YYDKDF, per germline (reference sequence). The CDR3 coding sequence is TGTGCCACCAGCCGAGTCCCACGACAGTATAGCAATCAGCCCCAGCATTTT. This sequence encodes CATSRVPRQYSNQPQHF.

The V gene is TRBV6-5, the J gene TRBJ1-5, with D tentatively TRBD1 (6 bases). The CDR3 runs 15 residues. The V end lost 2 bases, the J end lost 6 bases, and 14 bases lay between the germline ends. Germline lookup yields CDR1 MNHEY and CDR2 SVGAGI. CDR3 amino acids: CASSYGRGGSQPQHF. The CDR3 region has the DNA TGTGCCAGCAGTTACGGGAGGGGGGGCTCTCAGCCCCAGCATTTT.

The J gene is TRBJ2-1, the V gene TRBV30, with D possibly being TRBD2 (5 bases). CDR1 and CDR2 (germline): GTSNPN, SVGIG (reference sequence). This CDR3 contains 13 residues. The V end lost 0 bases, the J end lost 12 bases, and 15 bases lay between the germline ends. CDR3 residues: CAWSVLVLGGQFF. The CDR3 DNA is TGTGCCTGGAGTGTACTAGTCCTCGGTGGGCAGTTCTTC.

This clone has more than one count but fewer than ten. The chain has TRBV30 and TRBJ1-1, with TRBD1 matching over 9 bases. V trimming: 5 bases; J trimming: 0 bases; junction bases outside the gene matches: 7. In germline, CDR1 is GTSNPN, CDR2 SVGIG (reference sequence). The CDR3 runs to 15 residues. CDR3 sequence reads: CAWYRGRILNTEAFF. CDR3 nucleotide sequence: TGTGCCTGGTACAGGGGGCGGATCTTGAACACTGAAGCTTTCTTT.

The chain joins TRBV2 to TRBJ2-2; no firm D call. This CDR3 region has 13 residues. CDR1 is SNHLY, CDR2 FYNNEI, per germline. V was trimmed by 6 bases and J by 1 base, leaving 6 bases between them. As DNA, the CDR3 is TGTGCCAGCAGGGGCCAGAACACCGGGGAGCTGTTTTTT. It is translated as CASRGQNTGELFF.

CDR3 DNA: TGTGCCAGCAGGGGGGCAGGGGGGCGGCCTGAAGCTTTCTTT. Amino acids: CASRGAGGRPEAFF. This chain joins TRBV25-1 and TRBJ1-1; TRBD1 agrees at 7 bases. J gave up 6 bases and V 6 bases, and 10 bases lay outside the gene matches. This CDR3 is built from 14 residues. CDR1 and CDR2 (germline): MGHDK, SYGVNS.

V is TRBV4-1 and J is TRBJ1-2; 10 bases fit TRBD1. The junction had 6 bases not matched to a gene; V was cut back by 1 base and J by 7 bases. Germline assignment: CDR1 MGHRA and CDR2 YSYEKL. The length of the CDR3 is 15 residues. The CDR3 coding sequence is TGCGCCAGCAGCCAAGCAGAGGGACAGGGGTTTGGCTACACCTTC. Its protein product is CASSQAEGQGFGYTF.

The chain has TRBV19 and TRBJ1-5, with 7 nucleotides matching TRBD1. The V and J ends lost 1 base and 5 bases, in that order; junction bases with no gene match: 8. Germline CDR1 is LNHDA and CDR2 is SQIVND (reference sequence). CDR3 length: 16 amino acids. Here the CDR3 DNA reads TGTGCCAGTAGTATAGGAGACAGGGAATTTGATCAGCCCCAGCATTTT. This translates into CASSIGDREFDQPQHF.

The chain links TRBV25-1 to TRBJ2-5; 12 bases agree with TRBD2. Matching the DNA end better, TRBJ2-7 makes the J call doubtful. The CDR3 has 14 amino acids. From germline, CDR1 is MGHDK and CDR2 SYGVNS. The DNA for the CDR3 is TGTGCCAGCAGTGCCCTAGCGGGAGGGTACGAGCAGTACTTC. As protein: CASSALAGGYEQYF.